The clone carrying this TCR beta chain was detected once. This specimen belongs to a study of T cell changes during pregnancy in multiple sclerosis. Method: immunoSEQ multiplex PCR; TCRdb's copy keeps in-frame clones and lacks some. Of more than 60,000 clones listed, 90% to 95% are singletons. V was clipped by 5 bases and J by 0 bases, with 7 bases between them. The germline V gene has CDR1 LNHDA and CDR2 SQIVND (reference sequence). There are 13 residues in the CDR3. The receptor's source is a female donor with multiple sclerosis, enrolled in a pregnancy study. V and J are TRBV19 and TRBJ1-1; D remains unclear. Here the sequenced sample was peripheral blood, taken before pregnancy. CDR3 DNA: TGTGCCAGTAGTCTGTACTTGAACACTGAAGCTTTCTTT. Protein: CASSLYLNTEAFF.